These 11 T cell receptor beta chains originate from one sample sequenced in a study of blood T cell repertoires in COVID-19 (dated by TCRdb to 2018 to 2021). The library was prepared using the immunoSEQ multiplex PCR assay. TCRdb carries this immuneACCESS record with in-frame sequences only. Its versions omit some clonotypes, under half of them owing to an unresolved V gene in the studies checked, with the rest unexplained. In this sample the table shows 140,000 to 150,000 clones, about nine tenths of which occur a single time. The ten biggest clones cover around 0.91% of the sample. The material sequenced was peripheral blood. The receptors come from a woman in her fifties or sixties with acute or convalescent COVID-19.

The CDR3 spells CAISPPGTGNTGELFF. DNA for the CDR3: TGTGCCATCAGCCCCCCGGGGACAGGGAACACCGGGGAGCTGTTTTTT. The V gene is TRBV10-3, the J gene TRBJ2-2; TRBD1 matches at 8 bases. The germline CDR1 and CDR2 sequences are ENHRY and SYGVKD. The trim removed 6 bases at V and 1 base at J, leaving 7 bases unmatched. The CDR3 spans 16 residues.

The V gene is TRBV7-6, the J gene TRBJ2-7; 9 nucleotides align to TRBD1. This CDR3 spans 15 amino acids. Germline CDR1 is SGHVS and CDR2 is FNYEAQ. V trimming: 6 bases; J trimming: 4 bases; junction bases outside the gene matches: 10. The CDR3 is CASRRGTGPEYEQYF. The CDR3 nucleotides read TGTGCCAGCAGACGGGGGACAGGGCCGGAATACGAGCAGTACTTC.

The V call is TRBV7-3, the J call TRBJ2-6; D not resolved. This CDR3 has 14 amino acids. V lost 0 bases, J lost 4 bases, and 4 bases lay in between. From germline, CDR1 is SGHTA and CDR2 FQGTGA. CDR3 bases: TGTGCCAGCAGCTTAACCTCGGGGGCCAACGTCCTGACTTTC. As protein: CASSLTSGANVLTF.

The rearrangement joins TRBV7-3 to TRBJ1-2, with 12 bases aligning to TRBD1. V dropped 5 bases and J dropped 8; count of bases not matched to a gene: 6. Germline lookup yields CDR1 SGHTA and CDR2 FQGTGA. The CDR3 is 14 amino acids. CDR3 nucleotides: TGTGCCAGCAGCCCGGGACAGGGGGCAGTCGGCTACACCTTC. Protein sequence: CASSPGQGAVGYTF.

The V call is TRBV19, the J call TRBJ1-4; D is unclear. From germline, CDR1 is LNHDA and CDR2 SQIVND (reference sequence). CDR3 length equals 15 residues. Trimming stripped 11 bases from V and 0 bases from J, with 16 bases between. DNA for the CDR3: TGTGCCGCCGCCCCTTCAGGTACAACTAATGAAAAACTGTTTTTT. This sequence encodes CAAAPSGTTNEKLFF.

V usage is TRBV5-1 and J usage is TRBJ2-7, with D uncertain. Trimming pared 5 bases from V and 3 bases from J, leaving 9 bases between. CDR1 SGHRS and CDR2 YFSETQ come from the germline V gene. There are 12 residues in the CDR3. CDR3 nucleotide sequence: TGCGCCAGCAGACAGAGCTACTACGAGCAGTACTTC. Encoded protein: CASRQSYYEQYF. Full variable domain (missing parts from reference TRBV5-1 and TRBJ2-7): KAGVTQTPRYLIKTRGQQVTLSCSPISGHRSVSWYQQTPGQGLQFLFEYFSETQRNKGNFPGRFSGRQFSNSRSEMNVSTLELGDSALYLCASRQSYYEQYFGPGTRLTVT.

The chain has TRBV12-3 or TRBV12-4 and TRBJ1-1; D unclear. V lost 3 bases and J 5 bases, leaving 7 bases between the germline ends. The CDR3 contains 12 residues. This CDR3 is CASSLWQTEAFF. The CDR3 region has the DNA TGTGCCAGCAGTTTGTGGCAGACTGAAGCTTTCTTT.

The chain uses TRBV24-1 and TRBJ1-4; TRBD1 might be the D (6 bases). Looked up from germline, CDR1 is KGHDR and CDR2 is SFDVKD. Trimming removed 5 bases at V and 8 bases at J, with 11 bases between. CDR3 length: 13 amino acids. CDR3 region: CATSAGTNEKLFF. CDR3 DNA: TGTGCCACCAGTGCAGGGACAAACGAAAAACTGTTTTTT.

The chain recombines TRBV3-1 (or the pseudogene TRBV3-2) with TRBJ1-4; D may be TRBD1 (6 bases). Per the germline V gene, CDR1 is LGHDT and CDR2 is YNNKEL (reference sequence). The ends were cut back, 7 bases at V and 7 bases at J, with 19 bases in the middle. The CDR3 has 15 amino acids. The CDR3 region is CASTLRGGLGEKLFF. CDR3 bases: TGTGCCAGCACCCTCAGGGGCGGGCTGGGTGAAAAACTGTTTTTT.

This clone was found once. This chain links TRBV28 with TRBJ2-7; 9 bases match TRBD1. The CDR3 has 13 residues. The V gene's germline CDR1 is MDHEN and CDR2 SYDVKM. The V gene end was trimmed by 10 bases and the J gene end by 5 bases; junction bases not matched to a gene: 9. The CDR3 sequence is CATTGGAPDEQYF. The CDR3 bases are TGTGCCACTACAGGGGGCGCACCGGACGAGCAGTACTTC.

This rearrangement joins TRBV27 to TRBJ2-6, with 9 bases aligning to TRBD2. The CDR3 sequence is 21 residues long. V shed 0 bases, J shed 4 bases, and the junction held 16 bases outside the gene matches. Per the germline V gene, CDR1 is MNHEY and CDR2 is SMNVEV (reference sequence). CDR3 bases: TGTGCCAGCAGTTTATCAAGGCGGGAGGGGCTTGCACGCCCCGGGGCCAACGTCCTGACTTTC. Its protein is CASSLSRREGLARPGANVLTF.